The next 4 T cell receptor beta chains were all read from a single sample in a study of blood T cell repertoires in COVID-19. Sequencing used immunoSEQ multiplex PCR; TCRdb keeps in-frame clones, though not all of them. The sample contains over 55,000 clones, 82% of which appear only once. Sequencing used peripheral blood. The receptors shown here come from a woman of 80 years or more with acute or convalescent COVID-19.

This rearrangement joins TRBV28 to TRBJ1-1; TRBD1 agrees at 7 bases. The ends lost 9 bases at V and 5 bases at J; junction bases unmatched: 9. This CDR3 spans 13 amino acids. CDR1 and CDR2 from the germline V gene are MDHEN and SYDVKM. DNA for the CDR3: TGTGCCAGTTCACAGGGGCAGGAAACTGAAGCTTTCTTT. Its protein product is CASSQGQETEAFF.

The V gene is TRBV27, the J gene TRBJ2-7, with 10 bases identical to TRBD1. J gave up 5 bases and V 8 bases, and 3 bases lay outside the gene matches. The V gene's germline CDR1 is MNHEY and CDR2 SMNVEV (reference sequence). This CDR3 region has 12 residues. CDR3 nucleotide sequence: TGTGCCAGCGGGGACAGGGGCGACGAGCAGTACTTC. Translated, it gives CASGDRGDEQYF.

This clone appeared once. This sequence joins TRBV15 and TRBJ2-1; D not resolved. V shed 1 base and J shed 5 bases, with 9 bases lying between them. CDR3 length equals 14 residues. CDR1 LNHNV and CDR2 YYDKDF come from the germline V gene (reference sequence). The CDR3 coding sequence is TGTGCCACCAGCAGAGCCTTAGCTAACAATGAGCAGTTCTTC. Translating it yields CATSRALANNEQFF.

This chain links TRBV19 with TRBJ2-7, with D tentatively TRBD2 (7 bases). Germline V gives CDR1 LNHDA, CDR2 SQIVND (reference sequence). The V and J ends lost 4 bases and 0 bases respectively, with 13 bases between them. The CDR3 is 15 amino acids. For the CDR3, the DNA is TGTGCCAGTAGTAAGAGGGAGGGACACTCCTACGAGCAGTACTTC. Its translation: CASSKREGHSYEQYF.